Each of the 8 T cell receptor beta chains below was sequenced from the same sample in a study of control samples from healthy donors and cancer patients. The data were produced by immunoSEQ multiplex PCR, yet TCRdb's version contains in-frame clones alone and is incomplete. This table has 95,000 to 100,000 clones, around 89% appearing once. The specimen sequenced was blood. These receptors were collected from a man aged 30-40 years in good health.

This sequence joins TRBV7-9 and TRBJ2-3; D possibly corresponds to TRBD1 (5 bases). This CDR3 is 14 amino acids long. CDR1 SEHNR and CDR2 FQNEAQ come from the germline V gene (reference sequence). V was shortened by 5 bases and J by 1 base, with 10 bases between the two germline ends. This CDR3 is CASSRQGGTDTQYF. The DNA of the CDR3 is TGTGCCAGCAGCAGGCAGGGCGGCACAGATACGCAGTATTTT.

The chain has TRBV5-1 and TRBJ2-1, with D possibly matching TRBD2 (6 bases). This CDR3 is built from 15 residues. Trimming stripped 1 base from V and 4 bases from J, with 12 bases between. Per the germline V gene, CDR1 is SGHRS and CDR2 is YFSETQ. The CDR3 reads CASSLTGLQYNEQFF. In DNA, the CDR3 is TGCGCCAGCAGCTTGACGGGACTGCAATACAATGAGCAGTTCTTC.

The CDR3 loop reads CASSLTERGETQYF. In DNA form, the CDR3 reads TGTGCCAGCAGTCTTACCGAGCGGGGCGAGACCCAGTACTTC. This chain joins TRBV27 and TRBJ2-5; 7 bases map to TRBD2. The V segment lost 5 bases and the J segment 5 bases; nucleotides outside the gene matches: 8. Germline values: CDR1 MNHEY, CDR2 SMNVEV (reference sequence). The CDR3 contains 14 residues.

This chain links TRBV21-1 with TRBJ1-2; the DNA was not compared with TRBD1, the D call given in the table. TRBV21-1 represents a pseudogene. This CDR3 has 16 residues. The CDR3 loop reads CASSKAAGTDNYGYTF. The CDR3 DNA reads as TGTGCCAGCAGCAAGGCTGCGGGGACAGACAACTATGGCTACACCTTC.

This clone appeared a single time. This chain joins TRBV7-2 and TRBJ1-6; D is undetermined. Trimming left V 5 bases short and J 0 bases short, with 11 bases between. The CDR3 totals 16 residues. Germline V gene sequence: CDR1 SGHTA, CDR2 FQGNSA. CDR3 loop: CASSPAGSSYNSPLHF. The DNA for the CDR3 is TGTGCCAGCAGCCCGGCCGGGAGCTCCTATAATTCACCCCTCCACTTT.

The gene calls are TRBV2 and TRBJ2-2, with D possibly TRBD1 on 5 matching bases. The CDR3 loop spans 14 amino acids. Trimming shortened V by 0 bases and J by 10 bases, and 12 bases separated the two germline ends. The germline gives CDR1 SNHLY, CDR2 FYNNEI. CDR3 coding DNA: TGTGCCAGCAGTGAAGCGGCAGGGCTTTTGGAGCTGTTTTTT. Residues: CASSEAAGLLELFF.

This chain joins TRBV4-3 and TRBJ1-2, with D hard to call. The V end was cut by 0 bases, the J end by 6 bases, with 14 bases between. The CDR3 has 15 amino acids. Germline CDR1 and CDR2: LGHNA and YSLEER. The CDR3 sequence: CASSQDRPAHDGYTF. Written as DNA, the CDR3 is TGCGCCAGCAGCCAAGATAGGCCAGCTCATGATGGCTACACCTTC.

The count of this clone is one. The rearrangement uses TRBV30 and TRBJ1-2; possibly TRBD1 for D (6 bases). Between the trimmed V and J ends, which lost 0 bases and 5 bases, there was a span of 16 bases. The CDR3 is 15 amino acids. Germline loops: CDR1 GTSNPN, CDR2 SVGIG (reference sequence). CDR3 in DNA: TGTGCCTGGAGTGTACGTGAAGGACAGCTTTATGGCTACACCTTC. Translated: CAWSVREGQLYGYTF.